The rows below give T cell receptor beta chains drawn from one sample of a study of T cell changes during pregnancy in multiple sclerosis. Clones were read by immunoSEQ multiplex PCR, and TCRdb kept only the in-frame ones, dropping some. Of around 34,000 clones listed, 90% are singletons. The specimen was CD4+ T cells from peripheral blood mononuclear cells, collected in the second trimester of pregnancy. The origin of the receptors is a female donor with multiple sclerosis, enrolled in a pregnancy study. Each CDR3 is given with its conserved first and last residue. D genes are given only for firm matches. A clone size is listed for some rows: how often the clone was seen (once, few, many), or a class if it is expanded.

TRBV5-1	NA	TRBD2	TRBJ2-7	TGCGCCAGCAGACTCTTAGCGGGAGGTTCCTACGAGCAGTACTTC	CASRLLAGGSYEQYF
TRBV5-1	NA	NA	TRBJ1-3	TGCGCCAGCAGCTTGGTGGGCCCGAGCTCTGGAAACACCATATATTTT	CASSLVGPSSGNTIYF
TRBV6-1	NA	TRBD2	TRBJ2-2	TGTGCCAGCAGTGACCCCGGACTAAGCGGGAGTCACCTTAACACCGGGGAGCTGTTTTTT	CASSDPGLSGSHLNTGELFF
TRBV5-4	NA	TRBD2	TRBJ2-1	TGTGCCAGCAGCTCAGAAGCGGGAGTACTCGACAATGAGCAGTTCTTC	CASSSEAGVLDNEQFF
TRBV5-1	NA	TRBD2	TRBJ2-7	TGCGCCAGCAGCCCCGGACTAGCGGGTTCCCTCGGGCACGAGCAGTACTTC	CASSPGLAGSLGHEQYF
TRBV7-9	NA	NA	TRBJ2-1	TGTGCCAGCAGCTTAGTCGAGGGAAGGCAGTTCTTC	CASSLVEGRQFF
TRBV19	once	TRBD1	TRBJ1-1	TGTGCCAGTAGTATCGGACAGGTCACTGAAGCTTTCTTT	CASSIGQVTEAFF
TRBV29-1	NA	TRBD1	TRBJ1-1	TGCAGCGTTGAAGATCGAGGGGGCGTAAGGGGCACTGAAGCTTTCTTT	CSVEDRGGVRGTEAFF
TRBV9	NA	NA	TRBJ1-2	TGTGCCAGCAGCGTAGTCGGGAACTATGGCTACACCTTC	CASSVVGNYGYTF
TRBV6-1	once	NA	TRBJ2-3	TGTGCCAGCACCCCAGGGGCCACAGATACGCAGTATTTT	CASTPGATDTQYF
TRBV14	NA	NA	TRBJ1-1	TGTGCCAGCAGCCCCCAGATGGGGGGGAACACTGAAGCTTTCTTT	CASSPQMGGNTEAFF
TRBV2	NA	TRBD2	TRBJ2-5	TGTGCCAGCAGCGGGAGGACTAGCGGGACCACCCAAGAGACCCAGTACTTC	CASSGRTSGTTQETQYF
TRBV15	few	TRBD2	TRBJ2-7	TGTGCCACCAGCAGAGAGGGAACTAGCGGGAGTTTCGAGCAGTACTTC	CATSREGTSGSFEQYF
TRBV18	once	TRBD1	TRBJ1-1	TGTGCCAGCTCAGACAGCCTCCAGGGGGGCACTGAAGCTTTCTTT	CASSDSLQGGTEAFF
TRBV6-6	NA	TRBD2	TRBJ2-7	TGTGCCAGCAGTCCAGGGGGACTAGCGGGTTACGAGCAGTACTTC	CASSPGGLAGYEQYF
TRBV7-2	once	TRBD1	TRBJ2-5	TGTGCCAGCAGCTCAGGACAGGGGGTCCAAGAGACCCAGTACTTC	CASSSGQGVQETQYF
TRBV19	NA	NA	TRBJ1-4	TGTGCCAGTAGTATAGACCCGTATGAAAAACTGTTTTTT	CASSIDPYEKLFF